These T cell receptor beta chains were read from a single sample in a study of tumor-infiltrating lymphocytes in oesophageal squamous cell carcinoma. TCRdb processed the PCR reads anew with MiXCR; each CDR3 protein has one entry. The sample gives over 15,000 distinct CDR3 sequences, 35% to 50% of which show up once; 25% to 35% is in the top ten. Sequences were obtained from esophageal tumor tissue. The receptors shown here come from a male donor with esophageal squamous cell carcinoma. Each CDR3 is given with its conserved first and last residue. The D gene is left open where the match is weak. Rows give clone size only sometimes, using once, few, many, or a class for an expanded clone.

D	V	size	J	DNA	CDR3
TRBD1	TRBV12-3/TRBV12-4	NA	TRBJ2-1	TGTGCCAGCAGTCCGGACAGGGTGCTTCACAATGAGCAGTTCTTC	CASSPDRVLHNEQFF
TRBD1	TRBV18	NA	TRBJ2-4	TGTGCCAGCTCACGTGTGGCCCCGGGACAGGGGAAAAACATTCAGTACTTC	CASSRVAPGQGKNIQYF
TRBD2	TRBV5-4	many	TRBJ2-7	TGTGCCAGCAGCCCGGCGGGGGGCGTAAATGGCTACGAGCAGTACTTC	CASSPAGGVNGYEQYF
NA	TRBV20-1	NA	TRBJ2-5	TGCAGTGTGGGGAAGGAGACCCAGTACTTC	CSVGKETQYF
NA	TRBV25-1	NA	TRBJ2-4	TGTGCCAGCAGTGAACGGGACATTCAGTACTTC	CASSERDIQYF
NA	TRBV7-8	NA	TRBJ1-2	TGTGCCAGCAGCTTAAAGCAGGGAGGGTATGGCTACACCTTC	CASSLKQGGYGYTF
NA	TRBV14	few	TRBJ2-7	TGTGCCAGCAGCCAAGCCGGATACGAGCAGTACTTC	CASSQAGYEQYF
TRBD1	TRBV7-2	NA	TRBJ2-7	TGTGCCAGCAGCTTAGGAGGGGGCGCCTACGAGCAGTACTTC	CASSLGGGAYEQYF
NA	TRBV10-1	many	TRBJ2-1	TGCGCCAGCAGTGAAATTTTATCCAATGAGCAGTTCTTC	CASSEILSNEQFF
NA	TRBV9	NA	TRBJ2-7	TGTGCCAGCAGCGTACTAGGTGGCGCCTCCTACAATGAGCAGTACTTC	CASSVLGGASYNEQYF
TRBD2	TRBV7-2	medium-sized	TRBJ2-7	TGTGCCAGCAGCTTAGGCGGGGGGGGAGCAGATGAGCAGTACTTC	CASSLGGGGADEQYF
TRBD2	TRBV27	many	TRBJ2-1	TGTGCCAGCAGTTTGTACGCGGGAGACTCCTACAATGAGCAGTTCTTC	CASSLYAGDSYNEQFF
NA	TRBV7-3	NA	TRBJ2-1	TGTGCCAGCAGCTCATTTGAAACGAGGGACTTC	CASSSFETRDF
TRBD2	TRBV5-6	many	TRBJ2-7	TGTGCCAGCAGCTTATCAGCGGGGGGGCCCTACGAGCAGTACTTC	CASSLSAGGPYEQYF
NA	TRBV6-8	NA	TRBJ2-5	TGTGCCAGCAGTTACCAGGACAGTTACAATGAGCAGTACTTC	CASSYQDSYNEQYF
TRBD1	TRBV5-6	many	TRBJ2-1	TGTGCCAGCAGCCTCGGACAGGGTTCCAATGAGCAGTTCTTC	CASSLGQGSNEQFF
NA	TRBV12-3/TRBV12-4	NA	TRBJ2-1	TGTGCCAGCAGTAGCTGGGCAGGTGAGCAGTTCTTC	CASSSWAGEQFF
TRBD1	TRBV2	NA	TRBJ1-2	TGTGCCAGCAGTGCGGGACAGGGATATGGCTACACCTTC	CASSAGQGYGYTF
TRBD2	TRBV7-2	once	TRBJ2-7	TGTGCCAGCAGCTTAGCGGAGAGCGGGGGGCACTACGAGCAGTACTTC	CASSLAESGGHYEQYF
TRBD2	TRBV10-2	NA	TRBJ2-7	TGCGCCAGCAGTGACAGCGGGACCGCCTACGAGCAGTACTTC	CASSDSGTAYEQYF
NA	TRBV11-2	once	TRBJ2-1	TGTGCCAGCAGCTTAGATGAGCGGTTGGGGCAGTTCTTC	CASSLDERLGQFF
NA	TRBV12-3/TRBV12-4	NA	TRBJ2-5	TGTGCCAGCAGCCCCTACGCGAGTTCAGAGACCCAGTACTTC	CASSPYASSETQYF
TRBD1	TRBV28	many	TRBJ2-5	TGTGCCAGCAGTTATCCCGGGACAGGAGAGACCCAGTACTTC	CASSYPGTGETQYF
TRBD2	TRBV7-2	medium-sized	TRBJ2-7	TGTGCCAGCAGTGCTAGCGGTCCCTACGAGCAGTACTTC	CASSASGPYEQYF
NA	TRBV10-1	many	TRBJ2-5	TGCGCCAGCAGTGACGGAAGCCTTGGGCACCAAGAGACCCAGTACTTC	CASSDGSLGHQETQYF
NA	TRBV7-2	few	TRBJ2-3	TGTGCCAGCAGCCAAAACCCGCTCACAGATACGCAGTATTTT	CASSQNPLTDTQYF
NA	TRBV28	many	TRBJ2-5	TGTGCCAGCAGTTCCCCAGGGGTGACCCAGTACTTC	CASSSPGVTQYF
NA	TRBV7-6	NA	TRBJ2-3	NA	CASSLTGGLLSYEQYFGAGELFF
NA	TRBV19	few	TRBJ2-3	TGTGCCAGTAGTGTCTCCAGGGTTTTC	CASSVSRVF
TRBD2	TRBV27	NA	TRBJ2-4	TGTGCCAGCAGTTCCGGACTAGGATTCACCCAGTACTTC	CASSSGLGFTQYF
TRBD2	TRBV7-2	few	TRBJ2-5	TGTGCCAGCAGCCAGGGACTAGCGGGAACAGTCGGGAAGACCCAGTACTTC	CASSQGLAGTVGKTQYF
TRBD2	TRBV11-2	many	TRBJ2-1	TGTGCCAGCAGCTTAGGCCCCAGCGGGGGGGCCTATGAGCAGTTCTTC	CASSLGPSGGAYEQFF
NA	TRBV7-8	NA	TRBJ2-3	TGTGCCAGCAGCTCCCAGGAGGGTTTGGAGCAGTATTTT	CASSSQEGLEQYF
NA	TRBV3-1	NA	TRBJ2-1	TGTGCCAGCAGCCACGGCCGGGGGGAGCAGTTCTTC	CASSHGRGEQFF
NA	TRBV11-1	NA	TRBJ2-4	TGTGCCAGCAGCTTAGCCGTAGGAGGCCAAAACATTCAGTACTTC	CASSLAVGGQNIQYF
NA	TRBV12-3/TRBV12-4	few	TRBJ2-5	TGTGCCAGCAGTTCCTCCCCCTGGGGGCCAGAGCAAGAGACCCAGTACTTC	CASSSSPWGPEQETQYF
NA	TRBV5-1	many	TRBJ1-4	TGCGCCAGCAGCTTGGGTGGCAGCAAAGGGGAAAAACTGTTTTTT	CASSLGGSKGEKLFF
TRBD2	TRBV6-1	many	TRBJ2-5	TGTGCCAGCACGTCCGGGACTAGCGGGATTCCTGGAGAGACCCAGTACTTC	CASTSGTSGIPGETQYF
TRBD2	TRBV7-2	many	TRBJ2-2	TGTGCCAGCAGCTTAGCCGGGACTAGCGGGAAAATAAGGGAGCTGTTTTTT	CASSLAGTSGKIRELFF
NA	TRBV7-9	NA	TRBJ1-1	TGTGCCAGCAGTAGAGGGTCCAGTGAAGCTTTCTTT	CASSRGSSEAFF
TRBD2	TRBV7-3	NA	TRBJ2-1	TGTGCCAGCAGCTTAAGTCCTAGCGGGGCAACCTACAATGAGCAGTTCTTC	CASSLSPSGATYNEQFF
TRBD2	TRBV28	NA	TRBJ2-6	TGTGCCAGCAGCCCTAGCGGGAGGGCGCTTGGGGCCAACGTCCTGACTTTC	CASSPSGRALGANVLTF